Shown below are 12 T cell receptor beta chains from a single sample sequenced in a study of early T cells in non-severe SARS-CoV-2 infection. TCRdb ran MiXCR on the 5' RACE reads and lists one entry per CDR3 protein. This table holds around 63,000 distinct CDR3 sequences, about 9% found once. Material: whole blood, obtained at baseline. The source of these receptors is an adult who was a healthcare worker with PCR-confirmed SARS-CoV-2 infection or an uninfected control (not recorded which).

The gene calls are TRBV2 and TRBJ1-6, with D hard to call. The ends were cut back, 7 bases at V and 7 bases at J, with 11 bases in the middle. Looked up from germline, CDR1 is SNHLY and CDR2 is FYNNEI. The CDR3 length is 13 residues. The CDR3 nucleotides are TGTGCCAGCACAGAGGCTCTGAATTCACCCCTCCACTTT. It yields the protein CASTEALNSPLHF.

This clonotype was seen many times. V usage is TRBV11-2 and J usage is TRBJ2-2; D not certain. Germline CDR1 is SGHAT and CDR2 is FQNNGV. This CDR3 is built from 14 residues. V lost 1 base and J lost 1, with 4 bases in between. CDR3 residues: CASSLVWNTGELFF. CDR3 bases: TGTGCCAGCAGCTTAGTCTGGAACACCGGGGAGCTGTTTTTT.

CDR3 loop: CSSATAPGTIYF. The CDR3, as DNA: TGCAGCTCCGCGACAGCACCTGGAACCATATATTTT. The genes are TRBV29-1 and TRBJ1-3; TRBD1 is a possible D gene (5 bases). V lost 8 bases, J lost 10 bases, and 18 bases lay in between. Germline lookup yields CDR1 SQVTM and CDR2 ANQGSEA. CDR3 size: 12 residues. Full variable domain (outside the CDR3, taken from reference TRBV29-1 and TRBJ1-3): SAVISQKPSRDICQRGTSLTIQCQVDSQVTMMFWYRQQPGQSLTLIATANQGSEATYESGFVIDKFPISRPNLTFSTLTVSNMSPEDSSIYLCSSATAPGTIYFGEGSWLTVV.

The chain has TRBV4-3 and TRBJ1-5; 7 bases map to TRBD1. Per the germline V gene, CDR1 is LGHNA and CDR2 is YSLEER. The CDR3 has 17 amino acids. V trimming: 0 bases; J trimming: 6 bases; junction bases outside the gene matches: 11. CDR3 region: CASSQDRSGGLTQPQHF. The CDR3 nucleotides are TGCGCCAGCAGCCAAGATCGTTCAGGGGGTTTAACTCAGCCCCAGCATTTT.

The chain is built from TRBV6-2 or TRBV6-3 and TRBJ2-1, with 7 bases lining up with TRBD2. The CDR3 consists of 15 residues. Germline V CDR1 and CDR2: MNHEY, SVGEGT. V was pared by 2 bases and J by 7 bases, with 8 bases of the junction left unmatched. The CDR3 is CASSYGGSAKNEQFF. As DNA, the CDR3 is TGTGCCAGCAGTTACGGCGGGAGCGCTAAGAATGAGCAGTTCTTC.

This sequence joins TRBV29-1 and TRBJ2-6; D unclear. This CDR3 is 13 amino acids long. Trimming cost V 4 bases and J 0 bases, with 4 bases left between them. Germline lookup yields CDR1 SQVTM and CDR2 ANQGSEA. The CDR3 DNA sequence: TGCAGCGTTGGTAGCTCTGGGGCCAACGTCCTGACTTTC. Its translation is CSVGSSGANVLTF.

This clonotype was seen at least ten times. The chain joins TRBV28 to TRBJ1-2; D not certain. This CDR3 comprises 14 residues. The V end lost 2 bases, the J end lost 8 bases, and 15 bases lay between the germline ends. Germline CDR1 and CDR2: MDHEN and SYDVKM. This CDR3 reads CASSLAGSREGYTF. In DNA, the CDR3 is TGTGCCAGCAGTTTAGCTGGGAGCAGAGAAGGCTACACCTTC.

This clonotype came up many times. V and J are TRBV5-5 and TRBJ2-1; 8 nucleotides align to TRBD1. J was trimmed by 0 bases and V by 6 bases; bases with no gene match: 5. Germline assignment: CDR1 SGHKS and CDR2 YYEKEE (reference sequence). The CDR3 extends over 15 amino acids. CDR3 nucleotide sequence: TGTGCCAGCACCGTAACAGGGGGCTCCTACAATGAGCAGTTCTTC. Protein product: CASTVTGGSYNEQFF.

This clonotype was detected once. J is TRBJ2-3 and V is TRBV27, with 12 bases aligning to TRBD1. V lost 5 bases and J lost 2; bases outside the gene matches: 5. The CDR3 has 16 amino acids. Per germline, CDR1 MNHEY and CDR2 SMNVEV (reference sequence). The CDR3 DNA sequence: TGTGCCAGCAGTCGCGTGGGACAGGGGGCCACAGATACGCAGTATTTT. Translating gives CASSRVGQGATDTQYF.

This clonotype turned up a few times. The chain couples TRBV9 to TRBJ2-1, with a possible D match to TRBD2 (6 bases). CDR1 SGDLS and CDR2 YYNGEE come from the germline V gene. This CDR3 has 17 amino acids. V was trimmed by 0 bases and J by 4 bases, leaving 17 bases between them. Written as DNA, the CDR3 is TGTGCCAGCAGCGTAGAGGTTGACGGCGGGGTATACAATGAGCAGTTCTTC. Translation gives CASSVEVDGGVYNEQFF.

The CDR3 loop is CASSFGQSTEAFF. The CDR3, as DNA: TGTGCCAGCAGTTTTGGACAGTCAACTGAAGCTTTCTTT. The genes are TRBV28 and TRBJ1-1; possible D gene TRBD1, 6 bases. Between the trimmed V and J ends, which lost 3 bases and 5 bases, there was a span of 10 bases. Per germline, CDR1 MDHEN and CDR2 SYDVKM. The CDR3 covers 13 residues. The whole variable domain, filled in from reference TRBV28 and TRBJ1-1, reads DVKVTQSSRYLVKRTGEKVFLECVQDMDHENMFWYRQDPGLGLRLIYFSYDVKMKEKGDIPEGYSVSREKKERFSLILESASTNQTSMYLCASSFGQSTEAFFGQGTRLTVV.

CDR3 sequence reads: CASSPRGGSGYTF. The CDR3 DNA reads as TGTGCCAGCAGTCCCCGGGGAGGGAGTGGCTACACCTTC. The chain joins TRBV27 to TRBJ1-2; D remains ambiguous. V lost 5 bases and J 7 bases, leaving 14 bases between the germline ends. This CDR3 region has 13 residues. Germline V CDR1 and CDR2: MNHEY, SMNVEV (reference sequence).